This T cell receptor beta chain was recovered during a study of blood T cell repertoires in COVID-19. Study as a whole: T cells, B-cell-depleted T cells, or PBMCs supplied cDNA or gDNA.

Trimming stripped 1 base from V and 2 bases from J, with 13 bases between. The CDR3 extends over 16 amino acids. The germline gives CDR1 MDHEN, CDR2 SYDVKM. Produced via immunoSEQ multiplex PCR; TCRdb's table is partial and in-frame only. The data contain some 200,000 clones, around 85% of them singletons. The receptor comes from a man aged 60-69 years with COVID-19, enrolled during active disease. V gene TRBV28 combines with J gene TRBJ2-3, with D possibly being TRBD2 (6 bases). The source material was peripheral blood. CDR3 amino acids: CASSLSRGDFTDTQYF. The DNA for the CDR3 is TGTGCCAGCAGTTTATCCCGCGGGGACTTCACAGATACGCAGTATTTT. The entire variable domain, with the rest obtained from reference TRBV28 and TRBJ2-3, is as follows: DVKVTQSSRYLVKRTGEKVFLECVQDMDHENMFWYRQDPGLGLRLIYFSYDVKMKEKGDIPEGYSVSREKKERFSLILESASTNQTSMYLCASSLSRGDFTDTQYFGPGTRLTVL.